The entry below describes one T cell receptor beta chain. Antigen: not known. The source of the sample is a study of T cells in localized non-small cell lung cancer. Study-wide findings and caveats: Longer overall survival associated with higher blood T cell density; shorter survival with higher adjacent-lung clonality. Of the top 100 tumor clones, median around 60 were in adjacent lung, some 30 among its top 100.

The method was immunoSEQ multiplex PCR; TCRdb's version includes in-frame clones alone and lacks a portion of them. The sample lists around 94,000 clones, 87% seen once, with around 14% in the top ten. J gave up 4 bases and V 6 bases, and 11 bases lay outside the gene matches. This CDR3 contains 17 residues. Germline V CDR1 and CDR2: MDHEN, SYDVKM. The chain employs TRBV28 and TRBJ1-6; TRBD1 aligns across 8 bases. Sequencing used peripheral blood, obtained before any cancer treatment. The receptor's source is a man aged 35-75 years with stage I squamous cell lung carcinoma. CDR3 nucleotide sequence: TGTGCCAGCAGGGACAGGGTGAGGGGGATTTATAATTCACCCCTCCACTTT. Its protein product is CASRDRVRGIYNSPLHF.